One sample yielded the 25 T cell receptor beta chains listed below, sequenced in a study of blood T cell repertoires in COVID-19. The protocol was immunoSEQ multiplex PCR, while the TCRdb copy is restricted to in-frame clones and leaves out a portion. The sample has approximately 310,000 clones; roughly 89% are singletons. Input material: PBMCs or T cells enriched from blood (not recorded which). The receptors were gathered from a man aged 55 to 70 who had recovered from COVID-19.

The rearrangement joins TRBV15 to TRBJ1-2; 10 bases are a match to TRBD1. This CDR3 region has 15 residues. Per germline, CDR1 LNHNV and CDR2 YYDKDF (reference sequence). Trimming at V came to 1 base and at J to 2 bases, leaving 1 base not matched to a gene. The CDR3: CATSRGDRGNYGYTF. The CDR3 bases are TGTGCCACCAGCAGAGGGGACAGGGGAAACTATGGCTACACCTTC.

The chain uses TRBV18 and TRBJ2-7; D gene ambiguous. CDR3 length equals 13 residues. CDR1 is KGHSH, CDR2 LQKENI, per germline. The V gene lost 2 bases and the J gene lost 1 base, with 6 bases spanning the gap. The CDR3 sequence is CASSPTVSYEQYF. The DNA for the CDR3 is TGTGCCAGCTCACCAACAGTATCCTACGAGCAGTACTTC. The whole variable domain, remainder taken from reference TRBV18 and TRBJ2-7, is NAGVMQNPRHLVRRRGQEARLRCSPMKGHSHVYWYRQLPEEGLKFMVYLQKENIIDESGMPKERFSAEFPKEGPSILRIQQVVRGDSAAYFCASSPTVSYEQYFGPGTRLTVT.

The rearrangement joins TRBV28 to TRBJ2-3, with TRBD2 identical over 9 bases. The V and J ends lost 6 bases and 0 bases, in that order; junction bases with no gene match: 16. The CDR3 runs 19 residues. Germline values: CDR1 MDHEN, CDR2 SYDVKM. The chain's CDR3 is CASRGTPGLATRSTDTQYF. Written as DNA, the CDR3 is TGTGCCAGCAGAGGCACTCCGGGACTAGCCACTCGTAGCACAGATACGCAGTATTTT. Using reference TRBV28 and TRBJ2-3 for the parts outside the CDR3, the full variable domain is DVKVTQSSRYLVKRTGEKVFLECVQDMDHENMFWYRQDPGLGLRLIYFSYDVKMKEKGDIPEGYSVSREKKERFSLILESASTNQTSMYLCASRGTPGLATRSTDTQYFGPGTRLTVL.

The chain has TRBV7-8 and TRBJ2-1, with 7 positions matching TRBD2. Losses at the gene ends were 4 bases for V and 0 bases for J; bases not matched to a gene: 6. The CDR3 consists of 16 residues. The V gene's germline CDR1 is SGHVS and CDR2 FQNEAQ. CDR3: CASSSMSGNSYNEQFF. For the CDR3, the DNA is TGTGCCAGCAGCTCAATGAGCGGGAACTCCTACAATGAGCAGTTCTTC.

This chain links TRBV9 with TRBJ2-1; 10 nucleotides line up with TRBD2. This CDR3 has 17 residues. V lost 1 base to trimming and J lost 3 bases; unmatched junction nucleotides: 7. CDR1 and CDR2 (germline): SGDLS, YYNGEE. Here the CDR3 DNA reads TGTGCCAGCAGCGTATCCCCCCTAGCGGGAGTCTACAATGAGCAGTTCTTC. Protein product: CASSVSPLAGVYNEQFF. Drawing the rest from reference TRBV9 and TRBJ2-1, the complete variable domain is DSGVTQTPKHLITATGQRVTLRCSPRSGDLSVYWYQQSLDQGLQFLIQYYNGEERAKGNILERFSAQQFPDLHSELNLSSLELGDSALYFCASSVSPLAGVYNEQFFGPGTRLTVL.

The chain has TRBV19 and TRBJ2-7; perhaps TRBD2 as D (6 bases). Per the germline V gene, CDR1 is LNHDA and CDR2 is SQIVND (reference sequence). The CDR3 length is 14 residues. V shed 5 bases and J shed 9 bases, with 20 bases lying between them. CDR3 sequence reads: CASSGWGDGNGQYF. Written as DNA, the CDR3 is TGTGCCAGTAGTGGATGGGGGGACGGTAACGGGCAGTACTTC. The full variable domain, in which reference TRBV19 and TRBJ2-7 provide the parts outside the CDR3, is DGGITQSPKYLFRKEGQNVTLSCEQNLNHDAMYWYRQDPGQGLRLIYYSQIVNDFQKGDIAEGYSVSREKKESFPLTVTSAQKNPTAFYLCASSGWGDGNGQYFGPGTRLTVT.

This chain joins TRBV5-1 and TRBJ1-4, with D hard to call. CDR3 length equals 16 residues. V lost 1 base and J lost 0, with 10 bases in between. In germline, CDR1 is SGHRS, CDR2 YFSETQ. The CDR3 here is CASSLSGYSTNEKLFF. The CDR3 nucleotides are TGCGCCAGCAGCTTGTCGGGGTACTCAACTAATGAAAAACTGTTTTTT.

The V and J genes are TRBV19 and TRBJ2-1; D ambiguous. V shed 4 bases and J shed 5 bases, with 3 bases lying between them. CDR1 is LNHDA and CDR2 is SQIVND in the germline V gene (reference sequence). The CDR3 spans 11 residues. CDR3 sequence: CASSRHNEQFF. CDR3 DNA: TGTGCCAGTAGTAGGCACAATGAGCAGTTCTTC.

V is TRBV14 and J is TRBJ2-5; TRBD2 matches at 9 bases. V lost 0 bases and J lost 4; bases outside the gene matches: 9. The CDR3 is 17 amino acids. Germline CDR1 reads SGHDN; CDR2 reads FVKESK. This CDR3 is CASSQDRSSGRGETQYF. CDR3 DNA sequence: TGTGCCAGCAGCCAAGATCGGAGTAGCGGGAGAGGAGAGACCCAGTACTTC.

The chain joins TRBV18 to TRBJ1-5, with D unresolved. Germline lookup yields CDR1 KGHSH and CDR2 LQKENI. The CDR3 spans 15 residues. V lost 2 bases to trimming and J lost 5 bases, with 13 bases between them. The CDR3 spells CASSPMARNDQPQHF. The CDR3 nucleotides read TGTGCCAGCTCACCAATGGCCAGGAACGATCAGCCCCAGCATTTT.

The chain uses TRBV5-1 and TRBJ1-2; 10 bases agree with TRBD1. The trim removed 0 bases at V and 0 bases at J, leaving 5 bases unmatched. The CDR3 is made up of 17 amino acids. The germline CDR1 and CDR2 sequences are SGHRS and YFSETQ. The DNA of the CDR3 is TGCGCCAGCAGCTTGGGGTCGACAGGGGGCACTAACTATGGCTACACCTTC. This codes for CASSLGSTGGTNYGYTF. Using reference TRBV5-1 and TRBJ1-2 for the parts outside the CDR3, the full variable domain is KAGVTQTPRYLIKTRGQQVTLSCSPISGHRSVSWYQQTPGQGLQFLFEYFSETQRNKGNFPGRFSGRQFSNSRSEMNVSTLELGDSALYLCASSLGSTGGTNYGYTFGSGTRLTVV.

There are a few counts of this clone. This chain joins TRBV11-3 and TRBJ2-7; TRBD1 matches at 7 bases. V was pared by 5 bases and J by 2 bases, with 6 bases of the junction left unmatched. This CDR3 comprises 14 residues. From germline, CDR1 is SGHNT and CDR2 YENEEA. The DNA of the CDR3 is TGTGCCAGCAGCACCGACAGGGATCCCTACGAGCAGTACTTC. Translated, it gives CASSTDRDPYEQYF.

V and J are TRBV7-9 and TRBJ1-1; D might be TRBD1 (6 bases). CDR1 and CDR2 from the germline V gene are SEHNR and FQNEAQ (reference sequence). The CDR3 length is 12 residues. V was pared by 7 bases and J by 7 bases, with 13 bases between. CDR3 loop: CASTPGGGEAFF. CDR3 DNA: TGTGCCAGCACCCCGGGAGGGGGTGAAGCTTTCTTT.

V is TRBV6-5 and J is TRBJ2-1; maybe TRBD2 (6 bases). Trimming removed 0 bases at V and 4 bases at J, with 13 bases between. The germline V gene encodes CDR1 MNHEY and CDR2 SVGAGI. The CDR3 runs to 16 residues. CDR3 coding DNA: TGTGCCAGCAGTTACTCGGAGGTAGCGGCGTACAATGAGCAGTTCTTC. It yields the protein CASSYSEVAAYNEQFF.

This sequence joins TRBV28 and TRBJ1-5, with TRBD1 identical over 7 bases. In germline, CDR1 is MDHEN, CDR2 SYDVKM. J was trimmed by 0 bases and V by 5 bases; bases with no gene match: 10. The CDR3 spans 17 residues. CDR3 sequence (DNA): TGTGCCAGCAGTCGAGGACAGGCCGCCGGTAGCAATCAGCCCCAGCATTTT. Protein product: CASSRGQAAGSNQPQHF. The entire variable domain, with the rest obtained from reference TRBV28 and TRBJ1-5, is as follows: DVKVTQSSRYLVKRTGEKVFLECVQDMDHENMFWYRQDPGLGLRLIYFSYDVKMKEKGDIPEGYSVSREKKERFSLILESASTNQTSMYLCASSRGQAAGSNQPQHFGDGTRLSIL.

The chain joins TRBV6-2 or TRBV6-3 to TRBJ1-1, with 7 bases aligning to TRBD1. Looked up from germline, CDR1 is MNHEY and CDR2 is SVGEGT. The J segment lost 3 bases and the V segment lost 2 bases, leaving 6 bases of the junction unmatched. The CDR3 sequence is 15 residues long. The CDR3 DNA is TGTGCCAGCAGTTACAACAGGGGATGGGACACTGAAGCTTTCTTT. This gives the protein CASSYNRGWDTEAFF.

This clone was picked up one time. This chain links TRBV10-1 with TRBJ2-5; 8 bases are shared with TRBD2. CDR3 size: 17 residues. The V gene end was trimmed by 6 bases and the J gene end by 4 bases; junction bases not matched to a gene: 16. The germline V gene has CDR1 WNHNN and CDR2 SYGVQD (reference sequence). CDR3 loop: CASRREPQREFPETQYF. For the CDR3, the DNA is TGCGCCAGCAGAAGAGAGCCCCAGCGGGAGTTCCCAGAGACCCAGTACTTC.

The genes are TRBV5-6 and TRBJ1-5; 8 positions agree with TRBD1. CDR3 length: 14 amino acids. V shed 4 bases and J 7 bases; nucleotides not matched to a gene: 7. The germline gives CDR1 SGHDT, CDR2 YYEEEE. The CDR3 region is CASSLQTGDQPQHF. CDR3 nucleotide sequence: TGTGCCAGCAGCCTACAGACAGGGGACCAGCCCCAGCATTTT. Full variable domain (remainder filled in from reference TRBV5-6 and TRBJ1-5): DAGVTQSPTHLIKTRGQQVTLRCSPKSGHDTVSWYQQALGQGPQFIFQYYEEEERQRGNFPDRFSGHQFPNYSSELNVNALLLGDSALYLCASSLQTGDQPQHFGDGTRLSIL.

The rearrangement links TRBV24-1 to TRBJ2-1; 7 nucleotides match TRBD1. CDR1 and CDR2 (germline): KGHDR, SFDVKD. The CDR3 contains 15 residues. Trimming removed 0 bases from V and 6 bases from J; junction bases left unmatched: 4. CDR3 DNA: TGTGCCACCAGTGATTTGAGGGGGCCGAGCAATGAGCAGTTCTTC. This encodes CATSDLRGPSNEQFF.

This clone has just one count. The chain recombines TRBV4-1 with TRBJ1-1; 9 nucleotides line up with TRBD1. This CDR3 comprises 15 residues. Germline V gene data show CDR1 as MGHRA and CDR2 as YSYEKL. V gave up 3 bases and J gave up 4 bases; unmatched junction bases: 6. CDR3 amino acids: CASSHRATGGTEAFF. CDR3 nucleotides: TGCGCCAGCAGCCACCGCGCGACAGGGGGCACTGAAGCTTTCTTT.

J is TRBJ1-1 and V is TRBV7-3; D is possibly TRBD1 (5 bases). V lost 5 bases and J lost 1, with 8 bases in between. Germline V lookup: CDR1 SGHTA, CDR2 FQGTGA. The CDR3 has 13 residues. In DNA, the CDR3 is TGTGCCAGCAGCGACACAGGGAACACTGAAGCTTTCTTT. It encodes CASSDTGNTEAFF.

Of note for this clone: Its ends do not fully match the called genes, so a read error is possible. In DNA, the CDR3 is TGTGCCAGCTCACCACCGAACAACGGGGAGCTGTTTTTT. Translating gives CASSPPNNGELFF. The rearrangement links TRBV18 to TRBJ2-2; unclear D gene. Germline lookup yields CDR1 KGHSH and CDR2 LQKENI. The CDR3 totals 13 residues.

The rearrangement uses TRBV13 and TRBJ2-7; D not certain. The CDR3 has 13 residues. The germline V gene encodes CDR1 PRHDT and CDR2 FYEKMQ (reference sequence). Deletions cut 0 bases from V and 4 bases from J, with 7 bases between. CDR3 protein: CASSLGSRYEQYF. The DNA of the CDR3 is TGTGCCAGCAGCTTAGGATCGAGGTACGAGCAGTACTTC.

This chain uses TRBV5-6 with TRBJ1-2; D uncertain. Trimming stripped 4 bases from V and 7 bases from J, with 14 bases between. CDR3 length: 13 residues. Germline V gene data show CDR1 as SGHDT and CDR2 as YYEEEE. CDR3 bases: TGTGCCAGCAGCCTAGCAAGAGTGGGTGGCTACACCTTC. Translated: CASSLARVGGYTF.

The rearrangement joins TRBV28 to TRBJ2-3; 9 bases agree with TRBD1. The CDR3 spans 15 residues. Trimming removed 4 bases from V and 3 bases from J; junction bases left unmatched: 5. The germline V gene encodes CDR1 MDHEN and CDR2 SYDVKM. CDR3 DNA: TGTGCCAGCAGTTCGAACAGGGGGCTAACAGATACGCAGTATTTT. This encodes CASSSNRGLTDTQYF.